This entry lists 5 T cell receptor beta chains sequenced from one sample in a study of technical replicates of blood from a handful of donors. The assay was immunoSEQ multiplex PCR, and TCRdb's table has in-frame clones only and misses some. The repertoire holds about 69,000 clones, with over 70% as singletons. Sequencing was carried out using PBMCs. These receptors were obtained from a human donor in good health. Some clones in this sample may be carry-over from other donors' samples.

The gene calls are TRBV6-6 and TRBJ2-7; a weak D match, TRBD1 (6 bases). Looked up from germline, CDR1 is MNHNY and CDR2 is SVGAGI (reference sequence). This CDR3 is 13 amino acids long. The germline V and J ends were trimmed by 5 bases and 3 bases, with 11 bases remaining between them. The CDR3 coding sequence is TGTGCCAGCAGTCGGACAGTTAACTACGAGCAGTACTTC. Encoded protein: CASSRTVNYEQYF.

V usage is TRBV15 and J usage is TRBJ1-4, with 9 bases aligning to TRBD1. V lost 2 bases to trimming and J lost 0 bases; unmatched junction nucleotides: 7. This CDR3 spans 18 amino acids. CDR1 and CDR2 from the germline V gene are LNHNV and YYDKDF (reference sequence). The CDR3 DNA reads TGTGCCACCAGCAGATCGGGAAGGACAGGGGCAACTAATGAAAAACTGTTTTTT. It yields the protein CATSRSGRTGATNEKLFF. Supplemented by reference TRBV15 and TRBJ1-4, the full variable domain reads DAMVIQNPRYQVTQFGKPVTLSCSQTLNHNVMYWYQQKSSQAPKLLFHYYDKDFNNEADTPDNFQSRRPNTSFCFLDIRSPGLGDTAMYLCATSRSGRTGATNEKLFFGSGTQLSVL.

V and J are TRBV7-2 and TRBJ2-5; 9 bases match TRBD2. The germline CDR1 and CDR2 sequences are SGHTA and FQGNSA. V shed 3 bases and J 4 bases; nucleotides not matched to a gene: 12. The CDR3 spans 17 residues. CDR3 loop: CASSLQAGGSPPETQYF. The CDR3 DNA is TGTGCCAGCAGCTTGCAAGCGGGAGGTAGCCCCCCAGAGACCCAGTACTTC.

The chain is built from TRBV10-3 and TRBJ1-5, with 9 bases fitting TRBD1. Unmatched junction bases numbered 3, after V lost 6 bases and J lost 3 bases. The CDR3 is made up of 14 amino acids. In germline, CDR1 is ENHRY, CDR2 SYGVKD. The CDR3 loop reads CAIRGTGLNQPQHF. CDR3 DNA: TGTGCCATCAGGGGGACAGGGCTCAATCAGCCCCAGCATTTT.

The genes are TRBV7-2 and TRBJ2-2; TRBD1 matches 10 bases. The junction had 4 bases not matched to a gene; V was cut back by 5 bases and J by 1 base. The CDR3 covers 16 residues. Per germline, CDR1 SGHTA and CDR2 FQGNSA. CDR3 loop: CASSRRTGGNTGELFF. The DNA for the CDR3 is TGTGCCAGCAGCCGACGGACAGGGGGGAACACCGGGGAGCTGTTTTTT.